What follows are 18 T cell receptor beta chains derived from one specimen sequenced in a study of CD8+ T cells in alopecia areata. The authors extracted RNA and reverse transcribed it into cDNA as the sequencing template. TCRdb's copy holds only in-frame clones and misses some; the assay was immunoSEQ multiplex PCR. The sample lists about 69,000 clones; 50% to 75% were seen once. The sequencing used CD8+ T cells sorted from blood, collected at week 0. The receptors were sampled from a human donor with alopecia areata.

In this sample, this clone turned up many times. The chain carries TRBV4-1 and TRBJ1-1; D gene ambiguous. The germline CDR1 and CDR2 sequences are MGHRA and YSYEKL. The CDR3 length is 14 residues. Trimming stripped 5 bases from V and 2 bases from J, with 12 bases between. In nucleotides, the CDR3 is TGCGCCAGCAGCGTTAGCGGATTAAACACTGAAGCTTTCTTT. Protein sequence: CASSVSGLNTEAFF.

V gene TRBV28 combines with J gene TRBJ2-7; perhaps TRBD1 as D (6 bases). The CDR3 covers 17 residues. Germline V gene sequence: CDR1 MDHEN, CDR2 SYDVKM. V shed 4 bases and J shed 3 bases, with 22 bases lying between them. The CDR3 coding sequence is TGTGCCAGCAGTTCAATGGGGCGGCAGGGGCTCTACTACGAGCAGTACTTC. Protein sequence: CASSSMGRQGLYYEQYF.

The rearrangement joins TRBV7-9 to TRBJ1-5; D is ambiguous. V was pared by 2 bases and J by 3 bases, with 2 bases between. The CDR3 runs 12 residues. CDR1 SEHNR and CDR2 FQNEAQ come from the germline V gene (reference sequence). The CDR3 nucleotides are TGTGCCAGCAGCTTACTCAATCAGCCCCAGCATTTT. It is translated as CASSLLNQPQHF.

The chain links TRBV15 to TRBJ1-5; 12 nucleotides line up with TRBD1. The V segment lost 5 bases and the J segment 7 bases; nucleotides outside the gene matches: 9. The CDR3 has 16 amino acids. CDR1 is LNHNV and CDR2 is YYDKDF in the germline V gene (reference sequence). The CDR3 nucleotides read TGTGCCACCAGCTGGGGGACAGGGGGCGCGAGACAGCCCCAGCATTTT. Protein sequence: CATSWGTGGARQPQHF.

This clone was counted between two and nine times. The chain uses TRBV14 and TRBJ2-1; D is undetermined. The length of the CDR3 is 13 residues. Trimming stripped 3 bases from V and 4 bases from J, with 7 bases between. Per germline, CDR1 SGHDN and CDR2 FVKESK. The CDR3 reads CASSQWIYNEQFF. CDR3 sequence (DNA): TGTGCCAGCAGCCAGTGGATATACAATGAGCAGTTCTTC.

The CDR3 nucleotides are TGTGCCAGCAGTGAGGGCTATAAACTCGTAGGACAGGGCTCCTACGAGCAGTACTTC. Protein product: CASSEGYKLVGQGSYEQYF. The genes are TRBV7-9 and TRBJ2-7; the match to TRBD1 covers 8 bases. This CDR3 is built from 19 residues. CDR1 and CDR2 (germline): SEHNR, FQNEAQ (reference sequence). The trim removed 6 bases at V and 0 bases at J, leaving 19 bases unmatched.

This sequence joins TRBV15 and TRBJ1-4; D gene ambiguous. The CDR3 sequence is 16 residues long. The germline V and J ends were trimmed by 3 bases and 3 bases, with 14 bases remaining between them. Germline loops: CDR1 LNHNV, CDR2 YYDKDF (reference sequence). In DNA form, the CDR3 reads TGTGCCACCAGCAGGGTCGTTGTAGTCTCTAATGAAAAACTGTTTTTT. This codes for CATSRVVVVSNEKLFF.

As regards this clone: Other DNA sequences from this sample encode an identical CDR3 as well. V usage is TRBV7-8 and J usage is TRBJ1-5, with D unclear. Germline loops: CDR1 SGHVS, CDR2 FQNEAQ. The CDR3 sequence is 12 residues long. V lost 1 base and J lost 6, with 4 bases in between. CDR3 in DNA: TGTGCCAGCAGCTTAGTGAGTCAGCCCCAGCATTTT. It codes for CASSLVSQPQHF.

The V and J genes are TRBV7-2 and TRBJ2-5, with D perhaps TRBD1 (6 bases). Germline CDR1 is SGHTA and CDR2 is FQGNSA. The length of the CDR3 is 13 residues. V was trimmed by 5 bases and J by 1 base, leaving 8 bases between them. The CDR3 reads CASSPDSQETQYF. The CDR3 DNA reads as TGTGCCAGCAGCCCGGACAGCCAAGAGACCCAGTACTTC.

The J gene is TRBJ2-5, the V gene TRBV5-4, with TRBD2 identical over 13 bases. The germline V gene has CDR1 SGHNT and CDR2 YYREEE (reference sequence). The V segment lost 4 bases and the J segment 2 bases; nucleotides outside the gene matches: 5. CDR3 length: 16 residues. The CDR3 spells CASSRMTSGGQETQYF. CDR3 coding DNA: TGTGCCAGCAGCCGAATGACTAGCGGGGGGCAAGAGACCCAGTACTTC.

This clone was seen only a few times. This chain joins TRBV7-9 and TRBJ2-5, with 8 bases lining up with TRBD1. The V segment lost 4 bases and the J segment 3 bases; nucleotides outside the gene matches: 7. This CDR3 comprises 15 residues. Per the germline V gene, CDR1 is SEHNR and CDR2 is FQNEAQ (reference sequence). The CDR3 DNA sequence: TGTGCCAGCAGCTCCAACCGGGACAGGAAAGAGACCCAGTACTTC. It translates to CASSSNRDRKETQYF.

This chain connects TRBV11-2 to TRBJ2-5, with unresolved D. V dropped 1 base and J dropped 3 bases, with 6 bases sitting between them. Per germline, CDR1 SGHAT and CDR2 FQNNGV. The CDR3 consists of 13 residues. The CDR3 protein is CASSLADKETQYF. The CDR3 coding sequence is TGTGCCAGCAGCTTAGCCGACAAAGAGACCCAGTACTTC. Full variable domain (outside the CDR3, taken from reference TRBV11-2 and TRBJ2-5): EAGVAQSPRYKIIEKRQSVAFWCNPISGHATLYWYQQILGQGPKLLIQFQNNGVVDDSQLPKDRFSAERLKGVDSTLKIQPAKLEDSAVYLCASSLADKETQYFGPGTRLLVL.

The rearrangement joins TRBV29-1 to TRBJ2-7; possible D gene TRBD2, 5 bases. From germline, CDR1 is SQVTM and CDR2 ANQGSEA. CDR3 length: 13 amino acids. V lost 0 bases, J lost 2 bases, and 8 bases lay in between. CDR3 amino acids: CSVEDPGTYEQYF. The CDR3 DNA reads TGCAGCGTTGAAGATCCGGGAACCTACGAGCAGTACTTC.

The J gene is TRBJ2-1, the V gene TRBV9, with TRBD1 identical over 9 bases. Losses at the gene ends were 6 bases for V and 6 bases for J; bases not matched to a gene: 4. CDR3 size: 13 residues. The germline V gene has CDR1 SGDLS and CDR2 YYNGEE. DNA for the CDR3: TGTGCCAGCATGACAGGGGGAAGCAATGAGCAGTTCTTC. Translation gives CASMTGGSNEQFF.

By sample fraction, this clone is large. The J gene is TRBJ2-5, the V gene TRBV7-8; D may be TRBD2 (7 bases). The length of the CDR3 is 19 residues. The germline V gene has CDR1 SGHVS and CDR2 FQNEAQ. V shed 5 bases and J shed 4 bases, with 29 bases lying between them. The CDR3 DNA reads TGTGCCAGCAGCCGAGCCCCGTGGGGGGCCTCGAGGGAGGGAGAGACCCAGTACTTC. Protein sequence: CASSRAPWGASREGETQYF.

In nucleotides, the CDR3 is TGCGCCAGCAGCTTGGAACAGGCGGGCACCGGGGAGCTGTTTTTT. Translating gives CASSLEQAGTGELFF. The V and J genes are TRBV5-1 and TRBJ2-2; D may match TRBD1 or TRBD2 (5 bases each). This CDR3 spans 15 amino acids. In germline, CDR1 is SGHRS, CDR2 YFSETQ. V lost 0 bases and J 4 bases, leaving 10 bases between the germline ends.

V usage is TRBV7-4 and J usage is TRBJ1-6; D gene ambiguous. The CDR3 has 19 amino acids. The V gene's germline CDR1 is SGHVT and CDR2 SQSDAQ. V was cut by 1 base and J by 0 bases, with 16 bases left in between. The CDR3 bases are TGTGCCAGCAGCTTAGGGAAGGACGTGCGAACCTCCTATAATTCACCCCTCCACTTT. It codes for CASSLGKDVRTSYNSPLHF.

The V and J genes are TRBV6-5 and TRBJ1-1, with D hard to call. V lost 6 bases and J lost 2, with 10 bases in between. Germline CDR1 and CDR2: MNHEY and SVGAGI. The CDR3 length is 13 residues. CDR3 sequence reads: CASRRTDNTEAFF. The CDR3 coding sequence is TGTGCCAGCAGGCGGACGGATAACACTGAAGCTTTCTTT.